This T cell receptor beta chain was observed in a study of blood T cell repertoires in COVID-19. Background on the study: Sources were T cells, B-cell-depleted T cells, or PBMCs; the material itself was cDNA or gDNA.

CDR1 is LNHDA and CDR2 is SQIVND in the germline V gene (reference sequence). Trimming shortened V by 10 bases and J by 4 bases, and 14 bases separated the two germline ends. This CDR3 has 13 amino acids. Repertoires were generated with immunoSEQ multiplex PCR, while TCRdb's copy carries only in-frame clones and drops some. The sample has 65,000 to 100,000 clones; 70% to 85% are singletons. The TCR comes from a human donor in a cohort sampled during active COVID-19. The chain uses TRBV19 and TRBJ1-5, with unresolved D. The sequencing sample was made of peripheral blood. CDR3 sequence: CATRGSWNQPQHF. DNA for the CDR3: TGTGCCACCCGGGGATCTTGGAATCAGCCCCAGCATTTT. Variable domain in full (rest from reference TRBV19 and TRBJ1-5): DGGITQSPKYLFRKEGQNVTLSCEQNLNHDAMYWYRQDPGQGLRLIYYSQIVNDFQKGDIAEGYSVSREKKESFPLTVTSAQKNPTAFYLCATRGSWNQPQHFGDGTRLSIL.